This TCR beta chain came from a study of OX40 agonist ivuxolimab in advanced cancers. On the study more broadly: Anti-PD-1, anti-PD-L1 or anti-CTLA-4 therapy given earlier was allowed, and around 40% had some.

Comments on this clone: The antigen is undetermined.

The germline V gene encodes CDR1 GTSNPN and CDR2 SVGIG (reference sequence). With V trimmed by 2 bases and J by 9 bases, 9 bases remained unmatched. This CDR3 has 14 residues. The study's findings and limits: In CD8+ T cells, expanded clones were on average more numerous than in CD4+. Determination of antigen specificity was not performed for the expanded peripheral T cells.

The repertoire was sequenced with immunoSEQ multiplex PCR; TCRdb's copy has only in-frame clones and lacks some. The sample contains about 36,000 clones, 80% to 85% of which appear only once. Sequenced material: CD4+ or CD8+ T cells sorted from blood, taken in a trial of the OX40 agonist ivuxolimab. This chain joins TRBV30 and TRBJ2-1, with 8 bases identical to TRBD2. The receptor was isolated from an adult with an advanced solid tumor such as melanoma, head and neck, liver or kidney cancer. Here the CDR3 DNA reads TGTGCCTGGAGTAAGAGCGGGGGCAGCAGTGAGCAGTTCTTC. It yields the protein CAWSKSGGSSEQFF.